This T cell receptor (beta chain) derives from a study of blood T cell repertoires in COVID-19. Measured with immunoSEQ multiplex PCR; TCRdb has only the in-frame clones, and not every one. The sample has about 240,000 clones; 75% to 90% are singletons. Per germline, CDR1 SGHAT and CDR2 FQNNGV. Between the trimmed V and J ends, which lost 2 bases and 15 bases, there was a span of 14 bases. The CDR3 spans 12 residues. V and J are TRBV11-2 and TRBJ2-1; weak D call: TRBD2 (6 bases). This receptor was obtained from a woman aged 60-75 years with active or convalescent COVID-19. Input material: peripheral blood. Written as DNA, the CDR3 is TGTGCCAGCAGCTTACCCCGACTAGTTGTGTTCTTC. It encodes CASSLPRLVVFF.